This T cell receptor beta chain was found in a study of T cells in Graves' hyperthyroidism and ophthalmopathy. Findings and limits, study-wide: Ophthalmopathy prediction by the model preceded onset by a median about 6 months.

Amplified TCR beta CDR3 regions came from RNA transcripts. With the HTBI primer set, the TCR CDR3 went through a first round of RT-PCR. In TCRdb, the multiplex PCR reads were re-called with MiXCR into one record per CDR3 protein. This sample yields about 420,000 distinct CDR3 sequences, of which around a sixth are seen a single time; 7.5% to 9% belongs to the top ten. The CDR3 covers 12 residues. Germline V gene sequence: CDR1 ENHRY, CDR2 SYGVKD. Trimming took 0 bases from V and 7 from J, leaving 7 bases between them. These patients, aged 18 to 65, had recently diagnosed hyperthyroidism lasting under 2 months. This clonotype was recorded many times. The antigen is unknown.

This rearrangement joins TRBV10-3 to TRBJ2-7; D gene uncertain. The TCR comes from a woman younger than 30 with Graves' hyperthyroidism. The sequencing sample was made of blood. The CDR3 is CAISESDQEQYF. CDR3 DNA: TGTGCCATCAGTGAGTCGGACCAAGAGCAGTACTTC.